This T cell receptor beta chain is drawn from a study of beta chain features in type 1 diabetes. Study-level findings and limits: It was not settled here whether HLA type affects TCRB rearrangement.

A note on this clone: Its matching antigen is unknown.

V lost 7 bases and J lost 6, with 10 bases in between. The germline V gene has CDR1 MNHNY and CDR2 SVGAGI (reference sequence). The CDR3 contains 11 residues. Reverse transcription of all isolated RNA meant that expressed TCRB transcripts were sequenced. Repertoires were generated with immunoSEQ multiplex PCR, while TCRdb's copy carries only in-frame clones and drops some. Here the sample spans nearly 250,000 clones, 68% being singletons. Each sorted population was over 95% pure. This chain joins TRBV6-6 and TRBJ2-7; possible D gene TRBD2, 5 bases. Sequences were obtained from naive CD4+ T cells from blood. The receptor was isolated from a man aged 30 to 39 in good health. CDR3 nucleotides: TGTGCCAGCAAAGGAGGTCCCGAGCAGTACTTC. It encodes CASKGGPEQYF.